These 10 T cell receptor beta chains were all obtained from the same sample, sequenced in a study of PD-L1 blockade in urothelial cancer. Documented time point: peripheral blood 6 weeks after treatment start. The method was immunoSEQ multiplex PCR; TCRdb's version includes in-frame clones alone and lacks a portion of them. The table lists 45,000 to 50,000 clones, approximately 80% of them singletons. The sample here was PBMCs, taken around atezolizumab (anti-PD-L1) treatment. The source of these receptors is a man in his sixties or seventies with urothelial cancer.

The chain is built from TRBV6-6 and TRBJ2-7; 7 bases are shared with TRBD2. The CDR3 contains 11 residues. The germline CDR1 and CDR2 sequences are MNHNY and SVGAGI (reference sequence). The V gene end was trimmed by 8 bases and the J gene end by 9 bases; junction bases not matched to a gene: 7. DNA of the CDR3: TGTGCCAGCGCCTCTAGCGGCGGGCAGTACTTC. Translated: CASASSGGQYF.

This chain uses TRBV7-9 with TRBJ2-7, with D maybe TRBD2 (7 bases). CDR1 SEHNR and CDR2 FQNEAQ come from the germline V gene (reference sequence). The CDR3 sequence is 14 residues long. The V end lost 7 bases, the J end lost 1 base, and 14 bases lay between the germline ends. In nucleotides, the CDR3 is TGTGCCAGCATCAGAGGGGGGGCTTCCTACGAGCAGTACTTC. This encodes CASIRGGASYEQYF.

The chain couples TRBV10-1 to TRBJ2-3; D gene ambiguous. Trimming took off 5 bases at V and 3 bases at J, with 3 bases between the two ends. Per the germline V gene, CDR1 is WNHNN and CDR2 is SYGVQD (reference sequence). CDR3 size: 11 residues. As DNA, the CDR3 is TGCGCCAGCAGTACTACAGATACGCAGTATTTT. Translating gives CASSTTDTQYF.

This chain uses TRBV19 with TRBJ2-7, with TRBD2 matching 7 bases. Germline lookup yields CDR1 LNHDA and CDR2 SQIVND (reference sequence). J was trimmed by 3 bases and V by 4 bases; bases with no gene match: 9. The CDR3 extends over 15 amino acids. The CDR3 is CASSTLVAGDYEQYF. In nucleotides, the CDR3 is TGTGCCAGTAGTACCCTCGTTGCGGGAGACTACGAGCAGTACTTC.

This clone occurred once. The chain uses TRBV5-1 and TRBJ1-6; 8 bases fit TRBD1. CDR1 is SGHRS and CDR2 is YFSETQ in the germline V gene. Germline trimming cut 3 bases from V and 8 bases from J; bases unmatched to any gene: 7. The CDR3 runs to 15 residues. For the CDR3, the DNA is TGCGCCAGCAGCTACGAGACAGGGGTAGATTCACCCCTCCACTTT. Its protein is CASSYETGVDSPLHF. The full variable domain, its missing parts supplied by reference TRBV5-1 and TRBJ1-6, is KAGVTQTPRYLIKTRGQQVTLSCSPISGHRSVSWYQQTPGQGLQFLFEYFSETQRNKGNFPGRFSGRQFSNSRSEMNVSTLELGDSALYLCASSYETGVDSPLHFGNGTRLTVT.

The chain joins TRBV7-9 to TRBJ2-7; D is ambiguous. Germline V gives CDR1 SEHNR, CDR2 FQNEAQ (reference sequence). The CDR3 covers 12 residues. V was clipped by 4 bases and J by 6 bases, with 10 bases between them. Written as DNA, the CDR3 is TGTGCCAGCAGCTCGAGACTTACCGAGCAGTACTTC. Amino acid sequence: CASSSRLTEQYF.

The V gene is TRBV10-2, the J gene TRBJ1-1; possible D gene TRBD1, 5 bases. Germline V lookup: CDR1 WSHSY, CDR2 SAAADI. This CDR3 spans 14 amino acids. V lost 7 bases and J 0 bases, leaving 12 bases between the germline ends. CDR3 DNA sequence: TGCGCCAGCACTGGAAGGGGAATGAACACTGAAGCTTTCTTT. Protein sequence: CASTGRGMNTEAFF.

Here the CDR3 reads CASSPPRGRREQYF. The CDR3, as DNA: TGTGCCAGCTCACCACCGAGGGGGCGCCGGGAGCAGTACTTC. The rearrangement uses TRBV18 and TRBJ2-7, with TRBD1 matching over 7 bases. J lost 7 bases, V lost 0 bases, and 6 bases had no gene match. This CDR3 contains 14 residues. Germline V gene sequence: CDR1 KGHSH, CDR2 LQKENI.

This chain uses TRBV13 with TRBJ1-2; no firm D call. Germline V gene data show CDR1 as PRHDT and CDR2 as FYEKMQ (reference sequence). Trimming cost V 2 bases and J 2 bases, with 6 bases left between them. The CDR3 has 13 amino acids. The CDR3 loop reads CASSLRVNYGYTF. CDR3 nucleotide sequence: TGTGCCAGCAGCTTACGGGTGAACTATGGCTACACCTTC.

This clone has only a few counts. The chain recombines TRBV6-5 with TRBJ1-4; weak D call: TRBD1 (6 bases). V lost 6 bases, J lost 5 bases, and 13 bases lay in between. Germline assignment: CDR1 MNHEY and CDR2 SVGAGI. This CDR3 is 14 amino acids long. This chain's CDR3 is CASSSGETNEKLFF. The CDR3 nucleotides are TGTGCCAGCAGCTCAGGGGAGACCAATGAAAAACTGTTTTTT.